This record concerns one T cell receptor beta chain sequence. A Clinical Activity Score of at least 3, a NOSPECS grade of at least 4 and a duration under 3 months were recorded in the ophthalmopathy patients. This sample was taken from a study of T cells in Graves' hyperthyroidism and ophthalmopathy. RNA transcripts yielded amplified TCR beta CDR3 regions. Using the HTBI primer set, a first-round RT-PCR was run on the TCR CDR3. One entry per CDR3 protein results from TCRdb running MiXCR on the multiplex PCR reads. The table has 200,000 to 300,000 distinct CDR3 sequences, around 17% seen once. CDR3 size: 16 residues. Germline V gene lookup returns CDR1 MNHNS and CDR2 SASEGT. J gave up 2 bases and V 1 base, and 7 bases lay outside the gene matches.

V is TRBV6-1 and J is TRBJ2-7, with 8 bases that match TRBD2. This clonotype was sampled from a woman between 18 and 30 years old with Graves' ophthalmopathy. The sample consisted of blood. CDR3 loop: CASSEVGNSGAYEQYF. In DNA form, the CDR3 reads TGTGCCAGCAGTGAAGTCGGTAATAGCGGGGCCTACGAGCAGTACTTC.